This T cell receptor (beta chain) was obtained from a study of shared clonotypes between healthy human individuals. Donors comprised only Caucasian adults living in Nashville, Tennessee. With 5 bases removed from V and 3 bases from J, the gap between germline ends came to 17 bases. Germline CDR1 PRHDT, CDR2 FYEKMQ (reference sequence). The CDR3 contains 15 residues. At the deep level, the assay was run. Sequenced by immunoSEQ multiplex PCR; TCRdb stores in-frame clones only, minus some. The sample lists around 440,000 clones; more than 70% were seen once. The V gene is TRBV13, the J gene TRBJ2-7; tentative D call: TRBD1 (6 bases). Sequencing input: PBMCs. The receptor was isolated from a middle-aged woman in good health. Some clones in this sample may be carry-over from other donors' samples. The CDR3 DNA follows: TGTGCCAGCAGCCCATGGGGGCTGGATCACTACGAGCAGTACTTC. It codes for CASSPWGLDHYEQYF.